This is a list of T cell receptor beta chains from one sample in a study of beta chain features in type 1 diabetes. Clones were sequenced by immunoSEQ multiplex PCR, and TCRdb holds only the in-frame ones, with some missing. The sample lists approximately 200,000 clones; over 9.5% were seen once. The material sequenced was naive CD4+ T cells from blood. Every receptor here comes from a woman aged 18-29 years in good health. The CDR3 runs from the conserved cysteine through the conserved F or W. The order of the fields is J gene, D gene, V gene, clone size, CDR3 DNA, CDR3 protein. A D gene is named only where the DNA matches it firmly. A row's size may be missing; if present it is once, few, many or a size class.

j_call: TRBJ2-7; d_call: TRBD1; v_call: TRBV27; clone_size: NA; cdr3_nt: TGTGCCAGCAGTTCCGGACAGGGGACTTTCTACGAGCAGTACTTC; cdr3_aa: CASSSGQGTFYEQYF
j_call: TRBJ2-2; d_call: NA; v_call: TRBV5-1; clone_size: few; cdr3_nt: TGCGCCAGCAGCTTGCAGTCAGCCGGGGAGCTGTTTTTT; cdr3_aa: CASSLQSAGELFF
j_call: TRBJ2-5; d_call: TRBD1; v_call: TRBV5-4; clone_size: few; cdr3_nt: TGTGCCAGCGGGGACAGGGGGCGGGAGACCCAGTACTTC; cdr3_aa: CASGDRGRETQYF
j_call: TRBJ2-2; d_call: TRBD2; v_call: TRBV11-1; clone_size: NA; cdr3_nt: TGTGCCAGCAGCATATCGGGAGGAACCGGGGAGCTGTTTTTT; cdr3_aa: CASSISGGTGELFF
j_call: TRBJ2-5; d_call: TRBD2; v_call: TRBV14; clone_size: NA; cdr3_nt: TGTGCCAGCAGCCAAGAGGAACTAGCGTTCCAAGAGACCCAGTACTTC; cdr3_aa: CASSQEELAFQETQYF
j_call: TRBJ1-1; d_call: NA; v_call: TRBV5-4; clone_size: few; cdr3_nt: TGTGCCAGCAGCCAGGACAGGAACACTGAAGCTTTCTTT; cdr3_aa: CASSQDRNTEAFF
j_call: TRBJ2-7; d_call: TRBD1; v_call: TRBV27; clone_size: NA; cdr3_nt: TGTGCCAGCAGTTCCCCCCGGGGACAGGGGACCTACGAGCAGTACTTC; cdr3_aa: CASSSPRGQGTYEQYF
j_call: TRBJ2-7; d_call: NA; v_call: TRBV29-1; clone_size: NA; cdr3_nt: TGCAGCGTCGCGCCCAGGGTGAGCTCCTACGAGCAGTACTTC; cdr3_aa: CSVAPRVSSYEQYF
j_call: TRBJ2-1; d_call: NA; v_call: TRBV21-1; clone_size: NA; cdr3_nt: TGTGCCAGCAGCAAAGAGGAGAGCTTCGGGTACAATGAGCAGTTCTTC; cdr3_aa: CASSKEESFGYNEQFF
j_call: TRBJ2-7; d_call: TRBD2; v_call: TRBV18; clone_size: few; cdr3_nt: TGTGCCAGCTCACGGGCCCGGGGGGGTATGAACGAGCAGTACTTC; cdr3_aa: CASSRARGGMNEQYF
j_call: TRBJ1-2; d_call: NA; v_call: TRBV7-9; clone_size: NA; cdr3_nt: TGTGCCAGCAGCTTACGGCGATTATTACAGGGCCCAGCTAACTATGGCTACACCTTC; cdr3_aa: CASSLRRLLQGPANYGYTF
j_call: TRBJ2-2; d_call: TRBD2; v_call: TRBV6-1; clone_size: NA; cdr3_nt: TGTGCCAGCAGTGAAGCCCCGACTAGCGGGATCACCGGGGAGCTGTTTTTT; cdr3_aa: CASSEAPTSGITGELFF
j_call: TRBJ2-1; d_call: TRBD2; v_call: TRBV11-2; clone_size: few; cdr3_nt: TGTGCCAGCAGCCTCCTCCAAACGGCTAGCGGGGCGTACAATGAGCAGTTCTTC; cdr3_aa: CASSLLQTASGAYNEQFF
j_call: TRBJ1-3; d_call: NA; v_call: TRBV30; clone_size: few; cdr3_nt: TGTGCCTGGAGCGTCACGGTCGGAGTTGGAAACACCATATATTTT; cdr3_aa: CAWSVTVGVGNTIYF
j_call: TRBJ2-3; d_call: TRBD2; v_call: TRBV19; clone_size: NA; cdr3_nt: TGTGCCAGTAGTATAGGTGGGGGGGGTACGCAGTATTTT; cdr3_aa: CASSIGGGGTQYF
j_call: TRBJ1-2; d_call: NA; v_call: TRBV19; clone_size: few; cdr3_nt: TGTGCCAGTAGAGACAGAGAAGGCTACACCTTC; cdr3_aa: CASRDREGYTF
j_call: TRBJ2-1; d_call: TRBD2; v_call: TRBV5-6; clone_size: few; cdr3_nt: TGTGCCAGCAGCTTTAGGACTAGCGGGAGAAGTGAGCAGTTCTTC; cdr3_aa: CASSFRTSGRSEQFF
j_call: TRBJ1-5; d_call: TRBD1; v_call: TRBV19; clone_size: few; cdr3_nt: TGTGCCAGTAGTGTAAGGACAGGCCTACGGGTGCCCCAGCATTTT; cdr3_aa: CASSVRTGLRVPQHF
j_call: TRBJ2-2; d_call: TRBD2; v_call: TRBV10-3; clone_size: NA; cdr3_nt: TGTGCCATCAGTTCGACTAGCGGGAACACCGGGGAGCTGTTTTTT; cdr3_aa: CAISSTSGNTGELFF
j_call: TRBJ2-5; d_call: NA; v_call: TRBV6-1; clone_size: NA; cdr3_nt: TGTGCCAGCAGTGAACTTCAAGAGACCCAGTACTTC; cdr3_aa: CASSELQETQYF
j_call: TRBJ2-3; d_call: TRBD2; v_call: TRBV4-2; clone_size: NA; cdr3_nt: TGTGCCAGCAGCCAACCCACCGGGACTAGCGGGAGTACGCAGTATTTT; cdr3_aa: CASSQPTGTSGSTQYF
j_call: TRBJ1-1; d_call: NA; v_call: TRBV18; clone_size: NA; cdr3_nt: TGTGCCAGCTCACCAGCGACAGTGATGAACACTGAAGCTTTCTTT; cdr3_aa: CASSPATVMNTEAFF
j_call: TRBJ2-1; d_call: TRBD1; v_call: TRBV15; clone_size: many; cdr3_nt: TGTGCCACCAGCAGAGATCGGGGACAGGGAACGCAGTTCTTC; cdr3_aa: CATSRDRGQGTQFF
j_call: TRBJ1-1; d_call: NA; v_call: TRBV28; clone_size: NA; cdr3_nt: TGTGCCAGCAGTTACGGATACAGACAGGATTCTCACACTGAAGCTTTCTTT; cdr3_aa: CASSYGYRQDSHTEAFF
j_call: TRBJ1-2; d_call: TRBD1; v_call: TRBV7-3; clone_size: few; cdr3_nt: TGTGCCAGCAGCTTAACGAGAGGACAGGGGACAATCTTC; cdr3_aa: CASSLTRGQGTIF
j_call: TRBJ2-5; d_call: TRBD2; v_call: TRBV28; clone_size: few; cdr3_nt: TGTGCCAGCAGTTCTGGACTAGCCACACAAGAGACCCAGTACTTC; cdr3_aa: CASSSGLATQETQYF
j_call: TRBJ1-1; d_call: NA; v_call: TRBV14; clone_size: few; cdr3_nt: TGTGCCAGCAGCCAAGTTCAAGCGAACACTGAAGCTTTCTTT; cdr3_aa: CASSQVQANTEAFF
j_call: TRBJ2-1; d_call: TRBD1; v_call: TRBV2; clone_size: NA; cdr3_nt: TGTGCCAGCAGGCAGCAGACAGGGATAGTACATGAGCAGTTCTTC; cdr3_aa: CASRQQTGIVHEQFF
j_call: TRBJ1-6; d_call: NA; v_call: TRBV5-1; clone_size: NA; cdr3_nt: TGCGCCAGCAGCGCCGGGAGCAAAGGATCACCCCTCCACTTT; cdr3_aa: CASSAGSKGSPLHF
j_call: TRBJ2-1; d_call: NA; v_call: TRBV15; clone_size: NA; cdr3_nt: TGTGCCACCAGCAGAGCCTCGGCAGGGACCTACAATGAGCAGTTCTTC; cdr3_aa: CATSRASAGTYNEQFF
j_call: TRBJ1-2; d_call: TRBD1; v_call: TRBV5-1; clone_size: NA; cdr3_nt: TGCGCCAGCAGCTTTTTTGGACAGGGTGTGTCTATTGTTGGCTACACCTTC; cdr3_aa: CASSFFGQGVSIVGYTF
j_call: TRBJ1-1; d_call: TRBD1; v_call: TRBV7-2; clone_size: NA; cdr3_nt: TGTGCCAGCAGCCAAAACAGGGGTAGTACTGAAGCTTTCTTT; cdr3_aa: CASSQNRGSTEAFF
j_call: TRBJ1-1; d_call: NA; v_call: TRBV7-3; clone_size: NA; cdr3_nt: TGTGCCAGCAGCCCGAGAGGGCAGGGGTACACTGAAGCTTTCTTT; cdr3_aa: CASSPRGQGYTEAFF
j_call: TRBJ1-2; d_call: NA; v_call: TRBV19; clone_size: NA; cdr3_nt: TGTGCCAGTAGTGGGACAAGCCAGTATGGCTACACCTTC; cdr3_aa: CASSGTSQYGYTF
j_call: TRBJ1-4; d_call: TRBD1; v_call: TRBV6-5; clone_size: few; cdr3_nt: TGTGCCAGCAGTTCAACAGGGGGAACTAATGAAAAACTGTTTTTT; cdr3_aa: CASSSTGGTNEKLFF
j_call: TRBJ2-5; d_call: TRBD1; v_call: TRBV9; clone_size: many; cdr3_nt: TGTGCCAGCAGCGCCCGGACAGGGCTGGAGACCCAGTACTTC; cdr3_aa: CASSARTGLETQYF
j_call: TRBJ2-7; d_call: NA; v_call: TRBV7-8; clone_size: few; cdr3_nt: TGTGCCAGCAGCGCAAGTCAGGGCCCCTACGAGCAGTACTTC; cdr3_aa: CASSASQGPYEQYF
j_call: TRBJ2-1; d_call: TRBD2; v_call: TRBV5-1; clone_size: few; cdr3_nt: TGCGCCAGCAGCTTGAGACTAGCGGGAGATTACAATGAGCAGTTCTTC; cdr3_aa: CASSLRLAGDYNEQFF
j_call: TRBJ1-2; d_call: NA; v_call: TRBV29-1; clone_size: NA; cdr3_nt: TGCAGCGTTGGTGGGGGAAGGGGGAAATCTAACTATGGCTACACCTTC; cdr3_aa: CSVGGGRGKSNYGYTF
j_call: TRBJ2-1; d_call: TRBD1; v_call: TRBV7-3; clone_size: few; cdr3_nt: TGTGCCAGCAGCAGGCCGGGACAGGGGGAAAATGAGCAGTTCTTC; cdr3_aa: CASSRPGQGENEQFF
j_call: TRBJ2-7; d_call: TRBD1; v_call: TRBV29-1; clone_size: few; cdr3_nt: TGCAGCGTTGCTTTTGGGACAGGGTTATCCGAGCAGTACTTC; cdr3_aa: CSVAFGTGLSEQYF
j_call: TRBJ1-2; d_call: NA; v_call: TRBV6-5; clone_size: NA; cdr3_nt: TGTGCCGCCCGGGGTGGGCCACCCCGGGACTATGGCTACACCTTC; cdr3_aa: CAARGGPPRDYGYTF
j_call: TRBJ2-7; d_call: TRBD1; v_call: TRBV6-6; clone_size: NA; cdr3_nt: TGTGCCAGCAGTTACTCCATCAGGGGGTTTCGGGACGAGCAGTACTTC; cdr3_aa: CASSYSIRGFRDEQYF
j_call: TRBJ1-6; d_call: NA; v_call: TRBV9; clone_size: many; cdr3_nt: TGTGCCAGCAGCGTCGGAGATTCACCCCTCCACTTT; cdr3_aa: CASSVGDSPLHF
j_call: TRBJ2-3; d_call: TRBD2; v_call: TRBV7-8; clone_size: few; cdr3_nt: TGTGCCAGCAGCTTATTCTTGGCGGGGGAAGATACGCAGTATTTT; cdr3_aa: CASSLFLAGEDTQYF
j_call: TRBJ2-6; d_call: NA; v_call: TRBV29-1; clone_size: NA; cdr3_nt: TGCAGCGTAGAGAGCTCTGGGGCCAACGTCCTGACTTTC; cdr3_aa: CSVESSGANVLTF
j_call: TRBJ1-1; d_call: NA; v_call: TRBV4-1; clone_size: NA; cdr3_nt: TGCGCCAGCAGCCAATGGACACAGAACACTGAAGCTTTCTTT; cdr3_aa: CASSQWTQNTEAFF
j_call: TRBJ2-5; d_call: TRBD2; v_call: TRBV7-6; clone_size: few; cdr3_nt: TGTGCCAGCAGCTTAGCACCTAGCGGCCAAGAGACCCAGTACTTC; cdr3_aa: CASSLAPSGQETQYF
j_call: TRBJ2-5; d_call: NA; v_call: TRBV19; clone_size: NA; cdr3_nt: TGTGCCAGTAGTAGAGCGGAGACCCAGTACTTC; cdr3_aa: CASSRAETQYF
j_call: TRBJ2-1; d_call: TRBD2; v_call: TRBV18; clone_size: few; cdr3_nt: TGTGCCAGCTCACCCGCCCTCACCGGGACTAGCTCCTACAATGAGCAGTTCTTC; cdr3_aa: CASSPALTGTSSYNEQFF
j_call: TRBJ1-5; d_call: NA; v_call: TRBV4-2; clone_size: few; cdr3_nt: TGTGCCAGCAGCCAAGGAGGAAAGCAGCCCCAGCATTTT; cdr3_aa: CASSQGGKQPQHF
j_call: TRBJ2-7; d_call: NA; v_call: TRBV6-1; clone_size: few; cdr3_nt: TGTGCCGGGAAGGAGGGGGCCTTTACCGAGCAGTACTTC; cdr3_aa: CAGKEGAFTEQYF
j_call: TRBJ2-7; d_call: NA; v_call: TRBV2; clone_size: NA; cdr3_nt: TGTGCCAGCAGTGAACGGAGGGCCTACGAGCAGTACTTC; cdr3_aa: CASSERRAYEQYF
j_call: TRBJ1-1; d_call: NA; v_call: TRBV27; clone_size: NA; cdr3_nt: TGTGCCAGCAGTTTATCCACAGGAAGGTTCGCTGAAGCTTTCTTT; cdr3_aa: CASSLSTGRFAEAFF
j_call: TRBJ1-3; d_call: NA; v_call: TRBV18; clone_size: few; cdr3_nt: TGTGCCAGCTCACCGGTCGCAGGAGGGGTCGCGGCGGGAAACACCATATATTTT; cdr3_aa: CASSPVAGGVAAGNTIYF
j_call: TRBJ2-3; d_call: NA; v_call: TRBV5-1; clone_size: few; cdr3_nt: TGCGCCAGCAGCTTGTCAGACACAGATACGCAGTATTTT; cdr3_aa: CASSLSDTDTQYF
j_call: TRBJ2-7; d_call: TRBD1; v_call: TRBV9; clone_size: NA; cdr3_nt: TGTGCCAGCAGCGTAGGGTCAGGGGGATTCTACGAGCAGTACTTC; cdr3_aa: CASSVGSGGFYEQYF